The T cell receptor beta chain described here comes from a study of blood T cell repertoires in COVID-19. Across the study: Samples taken during acute and convalescent COVID-19 were collected in the United States, Italy and Spain.

The V gene end was trimmed by 0 bases and the J gene end by 0 bases; junction bases not matched to a gene: 2. Germline loops: CDR1 SGHNT, CDR2 YYREEE (reference sequence). The CDR3 consists of 16 residues. Only in-frame clones appear in the TCRdb table, and some are missing; sequencing was by immunoSEQ multiplex PCR. This table has roughly 80,000 clones, roughly 90% appearing once. The clonotype was recovered from a man aged 55-75 years with acute or convalescent COVID-19. Sample: peripheral blood. J is TRBJ2-3 and V is TRBV5-4; TRBD2 matches 9 bases. The CDR3 here is CASSLDLAGSTDTQYF. In nucleotides, the CDR3 is TGTGCCAGCAGCTTGGATCTAGCGGGAAGCACAGATACGCAGTATTTT. Combining the CDR3 with reference TRBV5-4 and TRBJ2-3 gives the whole variable domain ETGVTQSPTHLIKTRGQQVTLRCSSQSGHNTVSWYQQALGQGPQFIFQYYREEENGRGNFPPRFSGLQFPNYSSELNVNALELDDSALYLCASSLDLAGSTDTQYFGPGTRLTVL.